The 11 T cell receptor beta chains in this list originate from one sample, sequenced in a study of shared clonotypes between healthy human individuals. TCRdb's table, derived via immunoSEQ multiplex PCR, lists solely in-frame clones and lacks some. The sample lists about 2.4 million clones, more than 90% occurring once. The sample was naive CD4+ T cells sorted from blood. Subset reported: CD45RA+ positively selected. All receptors come from a man between 18 and 29 years old in good health.

The chain joins TRBV28 to TRBJ1-1; D ambiguous. Trimming took 6 bases from V and 1 from J, leaving 15 bases between them. Germline values: CDR1 MDHEN, CDR2 SYDVKM. The CDR3 consists of 15 residues. CDR3 DNA: TGTGCCAGCAGCTCTACGGCCGCTCGGAACACTGAAGCTTTCTTT. Translating it yields CASSSTAARNTEAFF.

The chain has TRBV30 and TRBJ2-3; D is ambiguous. The V end lost 0 bases, the J end lost 6 bases, and 19 bases lay between the germline ends. There are 16 residues in the CDR3. Germline values: CDR1 GTSNPN, CDR2 SVGIG (reference sequence). This chain's CDR3 is CAWSVLYLTAGDTQYF. The DNA for the CDR3 is TGTGCCTGGAGTGTACTCTACCTCACTGCCGGCGATACGCAGTATTTT.

This sequence joins TRBV19 and TRBJ2-5, with D uncertain. From germline, CDR1 is LNHDA and CDR2 SQIVND (reference sequence). V lost 8 bases to trimming and J lost 1 base, with 11 bases between them. This CDR3 is 13 amino acids long. The CDR3 DNA is TGTGCCAGTTCTGAGCTACCCCAAGAGACCCAGTACTTC. Amino acid sequence: CASSELPQETQYF.

The chain recombines TRBV12-5 with TRBJ2-7; D is unclear. CDR3 length equals 12 residues. V was pared by 9 bases and J by 7 bases, with 16 bases between. Germline V gene data show CDR1 as LGHNT and CDR2 as FRNRAP. The CDR3 here is CASQDWAEEQYF. Here the CDR3 DNA reads TGTGCTAGCCAAGACTGGGCAGAAGAGCAGTACTTC.

The chain couples TRBV6-1 to TRBJ1-2, with D hard to call. Trimming cost V 1 base and J 1 base, with 4 bases left between them. Looked up from germline, CDR1 is MNHNS and CDR2 is SASEGT. The CDR3 loop spans 13 amino acids. The CDR3 reads CASSEVDNYGYTF. The CDR3 DNA reads TGTGCCAGCAGTGAAGTCGATAACTATGGCTACACCTTC.

The J gene is TRBJ1-1, the V gene TRBV5-1; D uncertain. This CDR3 contains 13 residues. Trimming removed 4 bases from V and 0 bases from J, with 7 bases in between. Germline V lookup: CDR1 SGHRS, CDR2 YFSETQ. CDR3 loop: CASSDSLNTEAFF. The CDR3 DNA follows: TGCGCCAGCAGCGATTCACTGAACACTGAAGCTTTCTTT. The full variable domain, its missing parts supplied by reference TRBV5-1 and TRBJ1-1, is KAGVTQTPRYLIKTRGQQVTLSCSPISGHRSVSWYQQTPGQGLQFLFEYFSETQRNKGNFPGRFSGRQFSNSRSEMNVSTLELGDSALYLCASSDSLNTEAFFGQGTRLTVV.

The V and J genes are TRBV9 and TRBJ1-2, with D tentatively TRBD1 (6 bases). This CDR3 is 15 amino acids long. Germline V gives CDR1 SGDLS, CDR2 YYNGEE. V was cut by 0 bases and J by 0 bases, with 9 bases left in between. CDR3 protein: CASSVADSSNYGYTF. The CDR3 nucleotides are TGTGCCAGCAGCGTAGCGGACAGTTCTAACTATGGCTACACCTTC.

This chain's CDR3 is CASSRGQGPNEKLFF. DNA for the CDR3: TGTGCCAGCAGCCGCGGACAGGGGCCTAATGAAAAACTGTTTTTT. The chain has TRBV28 and TRBJ1-4; 9 bases are a match to TRBD1. Germline V CDR1 and CDR2: MDHEN, SYDVKM. V lost 6 bases, J lost 3 bases, and 5 bases stayed unmatched. There are 15 residues in the CDR3.

Only one count was recorded for this clone. This chain uses TRBV5-1 with TRBJ2-2; D might be TRBD1 or TRBD2, each matching 6 bases. This CDR3 is 15 amino acids long. The V gene lost 6 bases and the J gene lost 5 bases, with 17 bases spanning the gap. Germline V CDR1 and CDR2: SGHRS, YFSETQ. The CDR3 protein is CASTLWGALTGELFF. CDR3 bases: TGCGCCAGCACCCTATGGGGGGCGCTTACCGGGGAGCTGTTTTTT.

The gene calls are TRBV30 and TRBJ1-1, with TRBD1 matching over 10 bases. CDR3 length: 14 amino acids. The germline CDR1 and CDR2 sequences are GTSNPN and SVGIG (reference sequence). V shed 2 bases and J 11 bases; nucleotides not matched to a gene: 11. The CDR3 is CAWSRDRGHRHAFF. The CDR3 DNA is TGTGCCTGGAGTAGGGACAGGGGCCACCGACATGCTTTCTTT.

This chain connects TRBV5-1 to TRBJ1-1; D not resolved. The germline CDR1 and CDR2 sequences are SGHRS and YFSETQ. Trimming left V 5 bases short and J 1 base short, with 15 bases between. This CDR3 has 15 residues. CDR3 sequence reads: CASRENSAANTEAFF. CDR3 in DNA: TGCGCCAGCAGGGAGAATTCCGCAGCGAACACTGAAGCTTTCTTT.